The 9 T cell receptor beta chains given below trace back to one sample, sequenced in a study of blood T cell repertoires in COVID-19. Profiling relied on immunoSEQ multiplex PCR, and the TCRdb table lists in-frame clones only, not all of them. Of around 200,000 clones in the sample, around 85% are singletons; the top ten hold approximately 11%. Sequenced material: peripheral blood. These TCRs come from a woman in her fifties or sixties with COVID-19, enrolled during active disease.

V and J are TRBV2 and TRBJ1-5; D might be TRBD1 (6 bases). The CDR3 sequence is 15 residues long. Germline V gene sequence: CDR1 SNHLY, CDR2 FYNNEI. The V and J ends lost 1 base and 0 bases respectively, with 7 bases between them. CDR3 region: CASSEGGGSNQPQHF. The CDR3 DNA sequence: TGTGCCAGCAGTGAAGGAGGGGGTAGCAATCAGCCCCAGCATTTT.

The chain is built from TRBV25-1 and TRBJ1-5, with TRBD1 matching over 8 bases. The CDR3 contains 15 residues. Unmatched junction bases numbered 5, after V lost 2 bases and J lost 5 bases. The germline gives CDR1 MGHDK, CDR2 SYGVNS. CDR3 DNA: TGTGCCAGCAGTGAAGGGGCAGGGGGCTATCAGCCCCAGCATTTT. Its protein is CASSEGAGGYQPQHF.

This clone has just one count. This sequence joins TRBV2 and TRBJ2-7, with 7 bases matching TRBD2. Germline V lookup: CDR1 SNHLY, CDR2 FYNNEI. Germline trimming cut 8 bases from V and 5 bases from J; bases unmatched to any gene: 15. The CDR3 contains 15 residues. The CDR3 region has the DNA TGTGCCAGCCGTTACAGGACTAGTTCCGACCACGAGCAGTACTTC. It codes for CASRYRTSSDHEQYF. Together with reference TRBV2 and TRBJ2-7, the CDR3 gives the full variable domain: EPEVTQTPSHQVTQMGQEVILRCVPISNHLYFYWYRQILGQKVEFLVSFYNNEISEKSEIFDDQFSVERPDGSNFTLKIRSTKLEDSAMYFCASRYRTSSDHEQYFGPGTRLTVT.

This clone has a single count. The rearrangement uses TRBV28 and TRBJ2-1, with 7 bases fitting TRBD2. This CDR3 spans 16 amino acids. J was trimmed by 9 bases and V by 4 bases; bases with no gene match: 15. Per the germline V gene, CDR1 is MDHEN and CDR2 is SYDVKM. The CDR3 DNA is TGTGCCAGCAGTTCCCCCGACGGGAGGACACTACGTGAGCAGTTCTTC. This sequence encodes CASSSPDGRTLREQFF.

This sequence joins TRBV19 and TRBJ1-3; D is ambiguous. The CDR3 loop spans 12 amino acids. The V end lost 5 bases, the J end lost 4 bases, and 6 bases lay between the germline ends. The germline gives CDR1 LNHDA, CDR2 SQIVND (reference sequence). The CDR3 reads CASSSRGNTIYF. The CDR3 DNA reads as TGTGCCAGTAGTTCCAGGGGAAACACCATATATTTT.

This clone was recorded once. This rearrangement joins TRBV15 to TRBJ1-1; TRBD1 aligns across 7 bases. The V gene end was trimmed by 0 bases and the J gene end by 0 bases; junction bases not matched to a gene: 7. The CDR3 runs to 17 residues. Germline lookup yields CDR1 LNHNV and CDR2 YYDKDF (reference sequence). CDR3 sequence (DNA): TGTGCCACCAGCAGAGACCTAGGGACAGTAATGAACACTGAAGCTTTCTTT. As protein: CATSRDLGTVMNTEAFF. The full variable domain, its missing parts supplied by reference TRBV15 and TRBJ1-1, is DAMVIQNPRYQVTQFGKPVTLSCSQTLNHNVMYWYQQKSSQAPKLLFHYYDKDFNNEADTPDNFQSRRPNTSFCFLDIRSPGLGDTAMYLCATSRDLGTVMNTEAFFGQGTRLTVV.

The gene calls are TRBV7-2 and TRBJ2-1; TRBD2 agrees at 15 bases. Trimming removed 8 bases from V and 0 bases from J; junction bases left unmatched: 5. This CDR3 region has 17 residues. Germline-derived CDR1 and CDR2 are SGHTA and FQGNSA. The CDR3 DNA reads TGTGCCAGCGCGGGACTAGCGGGAGGCAGCTCCTACAATGAGCAGTTCTTC. Residues: CASAGLAGGSSYNEQFF.

This clone was observed a single time. The gene calls are TRBV19 and TRBJ1-5; perhaps TRBD1 as D (5 bases). This CDR3 region has 16 residues. The germline V gene encodes CDR1 LNHDA and CDR2 SQIVND (reference sequence). V dropped 10 bases and J dropped 0 bases, with 19 bases sitting between them. CDR3 DNA: TGTGCCACTAACAGAGGAGGGGCGGATAGCAATCAGCCCCAGCATTTT. Its translation: CATNRGGADSNQPQHF.

CDR3: CASRGLAYNEQFF. The DNA of the CDR3 is TGTGCCAGCAGGGGACTGGCGTACAATGAGCAGTTCTTC. The chain is built from TRBV7-2 and TRBJ2-1; TRBD2 might be the D (6 bases). Germline CDR1 reads SGHTA; CDR2 reads FQGNSA. Trimming removed 6 bases at V and 4 bases at J, with 10 bases between. The length of the CDR3 is 13 residues. Full variable domain (outside the CDR3, taken from reference TRBV7-2 and TRBJ2-1): GAGVSQSPSNKVTEKGKDVELRCDPISGHTALYWYRQSLGQGLEFLIYFQGNSAPDKSGLPSDRFSAERTGGSVSTLTIQRTQQEDSAVYLCASRGLAYNEQFFGPGTRLTVL.